Each of the 5 T cell receptor beta chains below was sequenced from the same sample in a study of T-cell memory formation after mild COVID-19. TCRdb passed the 5' RACE reads through MiXCR, listing each CDR3 protein once. This table has about 470,000 distinct CDR3 sequences, about 23% appearing once. Input material: PBMCs or a T cell subset sorted from them (not recorded which). The receptors originated from an adult woman who had mild COVID-19 (a few samples of this study predate the infection). Cell type and time point are not known.

This clonotype was counted between two and nine times. V is TRBV5-1 and J is TRBJ2-3; 9 nucleotides line up with TRBD2. The CDR3 consists of 16 residues. Trimming at V came to 0 bases and at J to 0 bases, leaving 2 bases not matched to a gene. Per the germline V gene, CDR1 is SGHRS and CDR2 is YFSETQ. For the CDR3, the DNA is TGCGCCAGCAGCTTGGGACTAGCGGCTAGCACAGATACGCAGTATTTT. Protein sequence: CASSLGLAASTDTQYF.

This clonotype is medium-sized (0.01 to 0.1%) by share. At one boundary the junction diverges from the germline segment, which might be a read error. This chain uses TRBV5-1 with TRBJ2-7; 8 bases line up with TRBD1. The CDR3 covers 13 residues. Germline CDR1 is SGHRS and CDR2 is YFSETQ. The CDR3 DNA reads TGTGCCAGCAGCTCCGGACAGGGCTACGAGCAGTACTTC. Protein: CASSSGQGYEQYF.

This clonotype was found a few times. This chain connects TRBV6-5 to TRBJ2-2; maybe TRBD1 (6 bases). The CDR3 has 17 amino acids. Per germline, CDR1 MNHEY and CDR2 SVGAGI. The V and J ends lost 6 bases and 1 base respectively, with 18 bases between them. CDR3 residues: CASRHLYRDKNTGELFF. CDR3 bases: TGTGCCAGCAGACACCTGTACCGGGACAAGAACACCGGGGAGCTGTTTTTT.

This clonotype was counted only a few times. The chain carries TRBV6-5 and TRBJ2-2, with 9 bases identical to TRBD1. Germline V gene sequence: CDR1 MNHEY, CDR2 SVGAGI. V shed 6 bases and J 5 bases; nucleotides not matched to a gene: 4. The CDR3 covers 14 residues. The CDR3 region has the DNA TGTGCCAGCAGATCGGACAGGGGAACCGGGGAGCTGTTTTTT. Its protein product is CASRSDRGTGELFF.

This clonotype was counted only a few times. V and J are TRBV5-6 and TRBJ1-4; D not certain. Trimming shortened V by 0 bases and J by 12 bases, and 9 bases separated the two germline ends. This CDR3 region has 12 residues. CDR1 SGHDT and CDR2 YYEEEE come from the germline V gene. This CDR3 reads CASSLGLRELFF. CDR3 nucleotide sequence: TGTGCCAGCAGCTTGGGTCTCCGGGAACTGTTTTTT.